The clone carrying this T cell receptor (beta chain) has just one count. This specimen comes from a study of blood T cell repertoires in COVID-19. About the study: Specimens from acute and convalescent COVID-19 originated in the United States, Italy and Spain. T cells, B-cell-depleted T cells, or PBMCs provided the cDNA or gDNA that served as material.

The CDR3 loop spans 15 amino acids. From germline, CDR1 is MDHEN and CDR2 SYDVKM. V lost 4 bases to trimming and J lost 7 bases; unmatched junction nucleotides: 11. Under the authors' procedure: Counts of nucleated cells, estimated from reference gene primer amplification, were obtained. Sequenced by immunoSEQ multiplex PCR; TCRdb stores in-frame clones only, minus some. V and J calls plus clone size are reproduced from that table; the DNA served to infer D and trimming. This repertoire shows some 70,000 clones, just under 80% found once; its top ten account for roughly 6.5%. The J gene is TRBJ1-2, the V gene TRBV28; 8 nucleotides line up with TRBD1. This clonotype was obtained from an older woman with acute or convalescent COVID-19. Input material: peripheral blood. CDR3 in amino acids: CASSSNRGNYGGYTF. The CDR3 nucleotides read TGTGCCAGCAGTTCGAACAGGGGGAACTATGGTGGCTACACCTTC.